Many counts were recorded for the clone carrying this TCR beta chain. What it recognizes is unknown. Per sample, no less than 6 micrograms of total RNA were extracted. The data are from a study of blood T cells in healthy people across ages. Whole-study findings and limits: The recorded TCR beta diversity per million T cells decreased in a roughly linear manner with age. Long-lived and aged donors differed, with more naive CD4+ cells and higher diversity in the long-lived.

For the second PCR, which ran for roughly 7 to 11 cycles, a sample-barcoded 5' primer and a J-beta primer mix were used. Via MiXCR, TCRdb re-called the 5' RACE reads, giving one row per CDR3 protein. The sample comprises about 840,000 distinct CDR3 sequences, under 35% of which are singletons, and roughly a tenth rests with the top ten. The same data also went into a second study, on T cells of mothers and their children.

The clonotype comes from a woman between 40 and 55 years old in good health. Input material: blood.

The CDR3 nucleotides read TGTGCCAGCAGCTTAGTGGGACTAGCGGGAGAGACCCAGTACTTC. This sequence encodes CASSLVGLAGETQYF. The chain joins TRBV11-2 to TRBJ2-5; 12 nucleotides agree with TRBD2. Germline CDR1 is SGHAT and CDR2 is FQNNGV. The V segment lost 1 base and the J segment 4 bases; nucleotides outside the gene matches: 1. The CDR3 loop spans 15 amino acids.